This record concerns one T cell receptor beta chain sequence. This sample is part of a study of blood T cell repertoires in COVID-19. At the level of the study: Collection of acute and convalescent COVID-19 samples took place in the United States, Italy and Spain.

In the original workflow: For nucleated cells, counts were estimated from reference gene primer amplification. Assay used: immunoSEQ multiplex PCR; TCRdb lists only in-frame clones, some missing. For V, J and clone size, that table is used; D and trimming come from the DNA. Of around 350,000 clones listed, around 84% are singletons. Trimming left V 2 bases short and J 6 bases short, with 11 bases between. The germline gives CDR1 MNHNY, CDR2 SVGAGI (reference sequence). The CDR3 sequence is 14 residues long. The chain links TRBV6-6 to TRBJ1-5; a weak D match, TRBD1 (5 bases). The material sequenced was peripheral blood. The clonotype comes from a human donor in a cohort sampled during active COVID-19. CDR3: CASSYGANSQPQHF. Written as DNA, the CDR3 is TGTGCCAGCAGTTACGGGGCAAACTCTCAGCCCCAGCATTTT.